The 3 T cell receptor beta chains reported below all come from one sample, sequenced in a study of T cells in Graves' hyperthyroidism and ophthalmopathy (dated by TCRdb to 2018 to 2020). Libraries were prepared through multiplex PCR. Sequencing instrument: Illumina HiSeq 2000. Amplification of TCR beta CDR3 regions was carried out from RNA transcripts. The TCR CDR3 was subjected to a first round of RT-PCR using the HTBI primer set and the Qiagen OneStep RT-PCR kit. TCRdb ran its own pipeline on the public reads, namely fastp trimming at Q25 and MiXCR clone calling, and kept in-frame beta chains. Here each entry gathers all rows of one CDR3 protein and keeps the most common genes and DNA. Across this sample there are about 500,000 distinct CDR3 sequences, with around 17% seen only once. The ten largest clones add up to around a sixth of the sample. Sequenced input: blood. The receptors were gathered from a woman under 30 with Graves' hyperthyroidism.

On this clonotype: The junction departs from germline at one end; a sequencing error may be responsible. The genes are TRBV7-2 and TRBJ2-1; D is perhaps TRBD2 (5 bases). The germline V gene has CDR1 SGHTA and CDR2 FQGNSA. The length of the CDR3 is 16 residues. DNA for the CDR3: TGTGCCAACAGCTTAGGACGGGGTAGCTCCTACAATGAGCAGTTCTTC. Translated, it gives CANSLGRGSSYNEQFF.

CDR3 in DNA: TGTGCCAGCAGTTTAGGGAGCGGGGGGGATTACAATGAGCAGTTCTTC. It translates to CASSLGSGGDYNEQFF. This chain uses TRBV12-3 or TRBV12-4 with TRBJ2-1; TRBD2 agrees at 10 bases. The junction had 4 bases not matched to a gene; V was cut back by 1 base and J by 4 bases. The CDR3 has 16 residues.

On this clonotype itself: A much larger clone is a single base away; this may be a read error. A read error is likely, as this CDR3 ends without the conserved phenylalanine or tryptophan. The chain recombines TRBV15 with TRBJ1-5; D gene ambiguous. This CDR3 has 14 amino acids. The V gene lost 3 bases and the J gene lost 1 base, with 7 bases spanning the gap. Per germline, CDR1 LNHNV and CDR2 YYDKDF (reference sequence). The CDR3 is CATSSLVSNQPQHL. CDR3 bases: TGTGCCACCAGCAGTCTCGTCAGCAATCAGCCCCAGCATCTT.